The present T cell receptor beta chain was sequenced within a study of cytomegalovirus exposure and HLA in healthy donors. In this sample, this clone turned up a few times. Antigen specificity is unknown. The PCR had 60 Vbeta and 13 Jbeta primers. The table came from immunoSEQ multiplex PCR; TCRdb's copy has only in-frame clones and leaves some out. In the table there are about 120,000 clones, about four fifths of which are singletons. Overall study findings and caveats: No immune exposure information besides CMV serostatus was available. A later analysis linked a missense variant in DCLRE1C to the trimming of TCR beta V and J genes. Presence/absence analyses supposed approximately even sequencing depth among donors.

This CDR3 region has 15 residues. V was trimmed by 5 bases and J by 6 bases, leaving 19 bases between them. From germline, CDR1 is MNHEY and CDR2 SVGAGI. The chain combines TRBV6-5 with TRBJ1-2; no clear D gene. This receptor was identified in a woman aged 40 to 50 in good health and CMV-seronegative. Material: PBMCs. This CDR3 is CASSPLQRERDGYTF. In DNA, the CDR3 is TGTGCCAGCAGTCCTCTCCAGAGGGAGAGGGATGGCTACACCTTC.